The 22 T cell receptor beta chains in this list originate from one sample, sequenced in a study of T cells in localized non-small cell lung cancer. Clones were sequenced by immunoSEQ multiplex PCR, and TCRdb holds only the in-frame ones, with some missing. The sample contains about 6,400 clones, 80% to 90% of which appear only once. This material consisted of peripheral blood, taken before any cancer treatment. These receptors were collected from a male donor older than 55 with stage I lung adenocarcinoma.

This rearrangement joins TRBV11-2 to TRBJ2-7, with unresolved D. Germline V gene lookup returns CDR1 SGHAT and CDR2 FQNNGV. The CDR3 consists of 13 residues. V lost 3 bases, J lost 2 bases, and 8 bases lay in between. CDR3 coding DNA: TGTGCCAGCAGCTTTCCAGGAACCTACGAGCAGTACTTC. Protein: CASSFPGTYEQYF.

The CDR3 DNA is TGTGCCAGCTCACCACTGCCCTTTCAAGGGCGGAATGAAGCTTTCTTT. Its translation is CASSPLPFQGRNEAFF. J is TRBJ1-1 and V is TRBV18; no reliable D call. Germline V lookup: CDR1 KGHSH, CDR2 LQKENI. V was cut by 1 base and J by 7 bases, with 19 bases left in between. The CDR3 consists of 16 residues.

The genes are TRBV12-5 and TRBJ2-1, with 12 bases identical to TRBD2. The germline V gene encodes CDR1 LGHNT and CDR2 FRNRAP. The CDR3 contains 18 residues. V trimming: 2 bases; J trimming: 7 bases; junction bases outside the gene matches: 12. The CDR3 here is CASGLRLAGGPRWNEQFF. For the CDR3, the DNA is TGTGCTAGTGGTTTGCGTCTAGCGGGAGGGCCGCGGTGGAATGAGCAGTTCTTC.

This clone was picked up a small number of times. This chain links TRBV29-1 with TRBJ2-7; D is possibly TRBD2 (6 bases). Deletions cut 6 bases from V and 0 bases from J, with 15 bases between. Looked up from germline, CDR1 is SQVTM and CDR2 is ANQGSEA. The CDR3 has 14 residues. The DNA of the CDR3 is TGCAGCGTGGGCTTGGGGGGAAGCTCCTACGAGCAGTACTTC. Its protein product is CSVGLGGSSYEQYF.

This clone was seen only once. J is TRBJ1-4 and V is TRBV14; D might be TRBD1 (5 bases). V was shortened by 1 base and J by 5 bases, with 8 bases between the two germline ends. The CDR3 is 14 amino acids. Germline V gene lookup returns CDR1 SGHDN and CDR2 FVKESK. The CDR3: CASSQVRGNEKLFF. DNA of the CDR3: TGTGCCAGCAGCCAAGTAAGGGGCAATGAAAAACTGTTTTTT.

This rearrangement joins TRBV10-1 to TRBJ2-7; 7 nucleotides line up with TRBD1. Trimming cost V 6 bases and J 5 bases; bases outside gene matches: 7. CDR3 size: 13 residues. CDR1 is WNHNN and CDR2 is SYGVQD in the germline V gene (reference sequence). DNA of the CDR3: TGCGCCAGCAGCCCCGGGACAGAAAACGAGCAGTACTTC. Its protein is CASSPGTENEQYF.

This chain connects TRBV5-1 to TRBJ2-7, with no clear D. V lost 0 bases, J lost 6 bases, and 19 bases lay in between. The CDR3 runs to 16 residues. The germline CDR1 and CDR2 sequences are SGHRS and YFSETQ. This chain's CDR3 is CASSLALETPLSEQYV. Here the CDR3 DNA reads TGCGCCAGCAGCTTGGCCCTTGAGACTCCTCTCTCCGAGCAGTACGTC.

This clone was recorded a few times. This sequence joins TRBV12-5 and TRBJ1-5; no clear D gene. Germline loops: CDR1 LGHNT, CDR2 FRNRAP. V shed 6 bases and J shed 6 bases, with 12 bases lying between them. The CDR3 runs 13 residues. The DNA for the CDR3 is TGTGCTAGTGGCGCTTCAGAAGTTCAGCCCCAGCATTTT. Translated: CASGASEVQPQHF.

The rearrangement uses TRBV5-1 and TRBJ1-5; D is unclear. CDR1 is SGHRS, CDR2 YFSETQ, per germline. V was trimmed by 0 bases and J by 11 bases, leaving 15 bases between them. The CDR3 is 14 amino acids. The CDR3 nucleotides are TGCGCCAGCAGCTTGGCCGGGATCGCGGATGCCCAGCATTTT. Encoded protein: CASSLAGIADAQHF.

This sequence joins TRBV30 and TRBJ1-2; a weak D match, TRBD1 (5 bases). This CDR3 comprises 14 residues. Looked up from germline, CDR1 is GTSNPN and CDR2 is SVGIG (reference sequence). Trimming removed 1 base from V and 1 base from J, with 10 bases in between. CDR3 protein: CAWSARGVNYGYTF. CDR3 bases: TGTGCCTGGAGTGCTAGGGGAGTTAACTATGGCTACACCTTC.

CDR3 region: CASSTRTVASRGGELFF. The CDR3 DNA sequence: TGTGCCAGTAGTACTAGGACGGTGGCCTCCCGGGGCGGGGAGCTGTTTTTT. This chain joins TRBV19 and TRBJ2-2, with a possible D match to TRBD2 (5 bases). Per the germline V gene, CDR1 is LNHDA and CDR2 is SQIVND (reference sequence). This CDR3 contains 17 residues. The V and J ends lost 4 bases and 7 bases respectively, with 22 bases between them.

The rearrangement joins TRBV4-1 to TRBJ1-1; the D is unclear. The ends were cut back, 0 bases at V and 0 bases at J, with 8 bases in the middle. The germline CDR1 and CDR2 sequences are MGHRA and YSYEKL. The CDR3 loop spans 15 amino acids. CDR3 nucleotides: TGCGCCAGCAGCCAAGATCGCGGATTGAACACTGAAGCTTTCTTT. Its protein is CASSQDRGLNTEAFF.

The chain is built from TRBV19 and TRBJ1-5; weak D call: TRBD1 (5 bases). CDR3 length: 16 amino acids. V dropped 5 bases and J dropped 0 bases, with 14 bases sitting between them. Germline V CDR1 and CDR2: LNHDA, SQIVND (reference sequence). For the CDR3, the DNA is TGTGCCAGTAGTGTCCTTACGGGGACTAGCAATCAGCCCCAGCATTTT. This translates into CASSVLTGTSNQPQHF.

This clone was counted once. V usage is TRBV30 and J usage is TRBJ2-3; D remains unclear. The CDR3 consists of 15 residues. Trimming removed 4 bases from V and 3 bases from J, with 17 bases in between. Per germline, CDR1 GTSNPN and CDR2 SVGIG (reference sequence). The CDR3 region is CAWTNERMWTDTQYF. The CDR3 DNA sequence: TGTGCCTGGACCAACGAAAGAATGTGGACAGATACGCAGTATTTT.

The chain combines TRBV11-2 with TRBJ1-1; D is possibly TRBD1 (5 bases). Deletions cut 1 base from V and 5 bases from J, with 8 bases between. Germline CDR1 SGHAT, CDR2 FQNNGV. The CDR3 extends over 13 amino acids. The CDR3 spells CASSLAEGTEAFF. CDR3 sequence (DNA): TGTGCCAGCAGCTTAGCCGAGGGGACTGAAGCTTTCTTT.

The chain links TRBV7-2 to TRBJ2-2; possible D gene TRBD2, 5 bases. There are 13 residues in the CDR3. Deletions cut 2 bases from V and 7 bases from J, with 8 bases between. Germline V gene lookup returns CDR1 SGHTA and CDR2 FQGNSA. This chain's CDR3 is CASSLKGSGELFF. The CDR3 coding sequence is TGTGCCAGCAGCTTAAAAGGGAGCGGGGAGCTGTTTTTT.

In regard to this clone: A read error may produce the germline difference seen at one junction end. The CDR3 here is CASSPLVGLAGGGYNEQFF. In DNA, the CDR3 is TGTGCTAGCAGCCCACTCGTCGGACTAGCGGGAGGTGGTTACAATGAGCAGTTCTTC. This chain links TRBV7-7 with TRBJ2-1, with 14 bases aligning to TRBD2. This CDR3 spans 19 amino acids. The V gene's germline CDR1 is SSHAT and CDR2 FNYEAQ (reference sequence). Full variable domain (rest looked up from reference TRBV7-7 and TRBJ2-1): GAGVSQSPRYKVTKRGQDVTLRCDPISSHATLYWYQQALGQGPEFLTYFNYEAQPDKSGLPSDRFSAERPEGSISTLTIQRTEQRDSAMYRCASSPLVGLAGGGYNEQFFGPGTRLTVL.

This clone was counted once. The genes are TRBV12-5 and TRBJ2-7; 9 nucleotides line up with TRBD1. The germline gives CDR1 LGHNT, CDR2 FRNRAP. The CDR3 runs 15 residues. Losses at the gene ends were 1 base for V and 11 bases for J; bases not matched to a gene: 12. The CDR3 here is CASGLAPNNRGQEYF. The DNA of the CDR3 is TGTGCTAGTGGTTTGGCCCCAAATAACAGGGGGCAGGAGTACTTC.

This clone appeared once. The chain has TRBV7-9 and TRBJ2-5; a weak D match, TRBD2 (5 bases). The V gene's germline CDR1 is SEHNR and CDR2 FQNEAQ (reference sequence). The CDR3 length is 14 residues. V was shortened by 4 bases and J by 6 bases, with 15 bases between the two germline ends. CDR3 nucleotide sequence: TGTGCCAGCAGCTCAGGAGGTGGGGTCAAGACCCAGTACTTC. Amino acid sequence: CASSSGGGVKTQYF.

The rearrangement links TRBV23-1 to TRBJ1-3; the match to TRBD1 covers 8 bases. TRBV23-1 is recorded as an ORF, its role being uncertain. The CDR3 is 14 amino acids. Unmatched junction bases numbered 4, after V lost 7 bases and J lost 2 bases. The CDR3 region is CASTPTGAGNTIYF. The DNA for the CDR3 is TGCGCCAGCACTCCGACAGGGGCTGGAAACACCATATATTTT.

This sequence joins TRBV10-2 and TRBJ2-5; 13 positions match TRBD2. With 2 bases clipped from V and 5 bases from J, the junction kept 2 bases outside the gene matches. This CDR3 is 15 amino acids long. Germline loops: CDR1 WSHSY, CDR2 SAAADI. The CDR3 sequence is CASSEGLAGEETQYF. DNA for the CDR3: TGCGCCAGCAGTGAGGGACTAGCGGGGGAGGAGACCCAGTACTTC.

The J gene is TRBJ2-3, the V gene TRBV19; D is uncertain. The CDR3 has 14 residues. Deletions cut 7 bases from V and 1 base from J, with 12 bases between. Per the germline V gene, CDR1 is LNHDA and CDR2 is SQIVND (reference sequence). CDR3 coding DNA: TGTGCCAGTACGAACGGCGAGGGCACAGATACGCAGTATTTT. Translated: CASTNGEGTDTQYF.